A selection of T cell receptor beta chains follows, all from one sample in a study of T cell repertoires in cytomegalovirus infection. These receptors lack a known antigen. TCRdb passed the reads through MiXCR, listing each CDR3 protein once. The table records 310,000 or so distinct CDR3 sequences, roughly 25% of them present only once. Sample: cultured PBMCs, taken from culture after CMV antigen stimulation. Source of these receptors: a human donor in good health (CMV status not recorded). Some clones in this sample may be carry-over from other donors' samples. Each CDR3 is given with its conserved first and last residue. D genes are given only for firm matches. Not every row has a clone size; where given, it reads once, few, many or a size class.

abundance: few
v_gene: TRBV11-2
j_gene: TRBJ2-1
d_gene: .
CDR3nt: TGTGCCAGCAGCTTACCCCCTGAGCAGTTCTTC
CDR3aa: CASSLPPEQFF

abundance: few
v_gene: TRBV18
j_gene: TRBJ2-1
d_gene: .
CDR3nt: TGTGCCAGCTCACCCGGACGGAGTGAGCAGTTCTTC
CDR3aa: CASSPGRSEQFF

abundance: many
v_gene: TRBV7-2
j_gene: TRBJ2-1
d_gene: .
CDR3nt: TGTGCCAGCAGCCTCGAGAGTGAGAGACTCCTAGACAATGAGCAGTTCTTC
CDR3aa: CASSLESERLLDNEQFF

abundance: few
v_gene: TRBV20-1
j_gene: TRBJ2-4
d_gene: .
CDR3nt: TGCAGTGCTAGGGCCCCCGGGTTAATTCAGTACTTC
CDR3aa: CSARAPGLIQYF

abundance: .
v_gene: TRBV7-2
j_gene: TRBJ2-5
d_gene: .
CDR3nt: TGTGCCAGCAGCGGGGGACTGGGAGAGACCCAGTACTTC
CDR3aa: CASSGGLGETQYF

abundance: many
v_gene: TRBV10-3
j_gene: TRBJ2-1
d_gene: TRBD2
CDR3nt: TGTGCCATCAGTGAACTAGCGGGGATTTACAATGAGCAGTTCTTC
CDR3aa: CAISELAGIYNEQFF

abundance: .
v_gene: TRBV12-5
j_gene: TRBJ2-3
d_gene: .
CDR3nt: TGTGCTAGTGGTTTGGGGAGATCTAGCTCCAGTACAGATACGCAGTATTTT
CDR3aa: CASGLGRSSSSTDTQYF

abundance: .
v_gene: TRBV19
j_gene: TRBJ1-5
d_gene: .
CDR3nt: TGTGCCAGTAGGGAGAATAGCAATCAGCCCCAGCATTTT
CDR3aa: CASRENSNQPQHF

abundance: many
v_gene: TRBV7-2
j_gene: TRBJ2-3
d_gene: .
CDR3nt: TGTGCCAGCAGCATGACTCAGCGGAGACGCACAGATACGCAGTATTTT
CDR3aa: CASSMTQRRRTDTQYF

abundance: .
v_gene: TRBV7-6
j_gene: TRBJ2-3
d_gene: .
CDR3nt: TGTGCCCGCGGAGATACGCAGTATTTT
CDR3aa: CARGDTQYF

abundance: many
v_gene: TRBV19
j_gene: TRBJ2-4
d_gene: .
CDR3nt: TGTGCCAGTAGTATGTCCAGGGATCGAAACATTCAGTACTTC
CDR3aa: CASSMSRDRNIQYF

abundance: few
v_gene: TRBV5-1
j_gene: TRBJ2-7
d_gene: TRBD2
CDR3nt: TGCGCCAGCAGCTTGGCCCTACGCGGGAGCTCCTACGAGCAGTACTTC
CDR3aa: CASSLALRGSSYEQYF

abundance: .
v_gene: TRBV29-1
j_gene: TRBJ2-3
d_gene: .
CDR3nt: TGCAGCGTAGTCTTATCCGATACGCAGTATTTT
CDR3aa: CSVVLSDTQYF

abundance: .
v_gene: TRBV6-2/TRBV6-3
j_gene: TRBJ2-7
d_gene: .
CDR3nt: TGTGCCAGCAGTTACGCAGGAACGACCTACGAGCAGTACTTC
CDR3aa: CASSYAGTTYEQYF

abundance: many
v_gene: TRBV7-2
j_gene: TRBJ2-1
d_gene: .
CDR3nt: TGTGCCAGCAGCGTCAACAGGGTTTATGAGCAGTTCTTC
CDR3aa: CASSVNRVYEQFF

abundance: .
v_gene: TRBV12-3/TRBV12-4
j_gene: TRBJ1-5
d_gene: .
CDR3nt: TGTGCCAGCAGCACTGGGCAGGACAATCAGCCCCAGCATTTT
CDR3aa: CASSTGQDNQPQHF

abundance: .
v_gene: TRBV19
j_gene: TRBJ2-7
d_gene: TRBD1
CDR3nt: TGTGCCAGTAGTATTGGACAGGGGGTTTCCTACGAGCAGTACTTC
CDR3aa: CASSIGQGVSYEQYF

abundance: .
v_gene: TRBV5-1
j_gene: TRBJ2-1
d_gene: TRBD2
CDR3nt: TGCGCCAGCAGCTTGGGCCAACGCGCGGGAGCGCTCCAGGAGCAGTTCTTC
CDR3aa: CASSLGQRAGALQEQFF

abundance: few
v_gene: TRBV7-6
j_gene: TRBJ2-5
d_gene: .
CDR3nt: TGTGCCAGCAGCCCCAACAGGAGACGGGGCGAGACCCAGTACTTC
CDR3aa: CASSPNRRRGETQYF

abundance: few
v_gene: TRBV6-1
j_gene: TRBJ1-6
d_gene: .
CDR3nt: TGTGCCAGCAGTGAAGGGGGACAAGGGTTTTCACCCCTCCACTTT
CDR3aa: CASSEGGQGFSPLHF